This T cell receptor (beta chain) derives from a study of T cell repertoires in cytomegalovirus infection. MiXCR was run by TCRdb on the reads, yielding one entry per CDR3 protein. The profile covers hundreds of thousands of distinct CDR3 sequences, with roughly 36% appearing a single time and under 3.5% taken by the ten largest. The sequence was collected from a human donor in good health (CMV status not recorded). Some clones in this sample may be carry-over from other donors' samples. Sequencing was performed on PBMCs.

The DNA for the CDR3 is TGCGCCAGCAGCTCGGGACTAGCGGGAGCCGCGAACACCGGGGAGCTGTTTTTT. Its protein product is CASSSGLAGAANTGELFF. This chain uses TRBV5-1 with TRBJ2-2; 14 nucleotides agree with TRBD2. V lost 3 bases and J lost 0; bases outside the gene matches: 4. The CDR3 spans 18 residues. Germline V lookup: CDR1 SGHRS, CDR2 YFSETQ.